A selection of T cell receptor beta chains follows, all from one sample in a study of blood T cell repertoires in COVID-19. Profiling relied on immunoSEQ multiplex PCR, and the TCRdb table lists in-frame clones only, not all of them. The table shows around 280,000 clones, with more than 75% occurring only once. Sequenced sample: peripheral blood. The receptor set was obtained from a woman aged 25 to 39 who had recovered from COVID-19. CDR3s include the opening cysteine and the closing phenylalanine or tryptophan.

v_call	j_call	cdr3_aa
TRBV10-2	TRBJ1-2	CASTGTGSLYTF
TRBV12-3/TRBV12-4	TRBJ1-3	CASSPKNTIYF
TRBV20-1	TRBJ1-1	CSASLGSPRRTEAFF
TRBV5-1	TRBJ2-1	CASSLKGVDRGANNEQFF
TRBV19	TRBJ2-7	CASRLTGTGSYEQYF
TRBV7-6	TRBJ2-1	CASSALQGTYNEQFF
TRBV7-3	TRBJ1-6	CASSLTPRGASSPLHF
TRBV30	TRBJ1-2	CAWSTGIIDSNYGYTF
TRBV19	TRBJ1-1	CASSSTGETEAFF
TRBV6-2/TRBV6-3	TRBJ1-1	CASSRMEGINTEAFF
TRBV29-1	TRBJ2-1	CSVEDRVDEQFF
TRBV19	TRBJ2-7	CASSLSIKRSYSYEQYF
TRBV7-2	TRBJ2-1	CASSTSGPSSYNEQFF
TRBV5-1	TRBJ2-5	CASSLASGGLPGDQYF
TRBV5-1	TRBJ2-7	CASSLRQGGTYEQYF